This T cell receptor (beta chain) was documented in a study of T cell clonality in common variable immunodeficiency. Points from the study as a whole: Fewer deletions and N-nucleotide insertions were reportedly seen in common variable immunodeficiency TCR beta sequences. Fewer TCRbeta clones were shared among CVID subjects than controls. CVID patient heterogeneity limited repertoire-clinical complication correlations.

The ends were cut back, 3 bases at V and 0 bases at J, with 6 bases in the middle. Germline values: CDR1 SGHRS, CDR2 YFSETQ. This CDR3 is 14 amino acids long. This clone was detected many times. Its antigen is as yet unknown. The read finishes 3 residues shy of the CDR3 end, and the germline J gene is used to complete it. Sequencing used immunoSEQ multiplex PCR; TCRdb keeps in-frame clones, though not all of them. The sample was found to contain more than 30,000 clones, and every one recurs. Reduced serum IgG, IgA and/or IgM plus specific antibody deficiency defined CVID. Donors gave roughly 5 to 8 ml heparinized peripheral whole blood.

The sequenced material came from peripheral blood mononuclear cells. V and J are TRBV5-1 and TRBJ1-4; a possible D gene is TRBD1 (6 bases). This sequence was found in a human donor with common variable immunodeficiency. CDR3 residues: CASSSGATNEKLFF. The CDR3 bases that were read are TGCGCCAGCAGCTCAGGGGCAACTAATGAAAAA.